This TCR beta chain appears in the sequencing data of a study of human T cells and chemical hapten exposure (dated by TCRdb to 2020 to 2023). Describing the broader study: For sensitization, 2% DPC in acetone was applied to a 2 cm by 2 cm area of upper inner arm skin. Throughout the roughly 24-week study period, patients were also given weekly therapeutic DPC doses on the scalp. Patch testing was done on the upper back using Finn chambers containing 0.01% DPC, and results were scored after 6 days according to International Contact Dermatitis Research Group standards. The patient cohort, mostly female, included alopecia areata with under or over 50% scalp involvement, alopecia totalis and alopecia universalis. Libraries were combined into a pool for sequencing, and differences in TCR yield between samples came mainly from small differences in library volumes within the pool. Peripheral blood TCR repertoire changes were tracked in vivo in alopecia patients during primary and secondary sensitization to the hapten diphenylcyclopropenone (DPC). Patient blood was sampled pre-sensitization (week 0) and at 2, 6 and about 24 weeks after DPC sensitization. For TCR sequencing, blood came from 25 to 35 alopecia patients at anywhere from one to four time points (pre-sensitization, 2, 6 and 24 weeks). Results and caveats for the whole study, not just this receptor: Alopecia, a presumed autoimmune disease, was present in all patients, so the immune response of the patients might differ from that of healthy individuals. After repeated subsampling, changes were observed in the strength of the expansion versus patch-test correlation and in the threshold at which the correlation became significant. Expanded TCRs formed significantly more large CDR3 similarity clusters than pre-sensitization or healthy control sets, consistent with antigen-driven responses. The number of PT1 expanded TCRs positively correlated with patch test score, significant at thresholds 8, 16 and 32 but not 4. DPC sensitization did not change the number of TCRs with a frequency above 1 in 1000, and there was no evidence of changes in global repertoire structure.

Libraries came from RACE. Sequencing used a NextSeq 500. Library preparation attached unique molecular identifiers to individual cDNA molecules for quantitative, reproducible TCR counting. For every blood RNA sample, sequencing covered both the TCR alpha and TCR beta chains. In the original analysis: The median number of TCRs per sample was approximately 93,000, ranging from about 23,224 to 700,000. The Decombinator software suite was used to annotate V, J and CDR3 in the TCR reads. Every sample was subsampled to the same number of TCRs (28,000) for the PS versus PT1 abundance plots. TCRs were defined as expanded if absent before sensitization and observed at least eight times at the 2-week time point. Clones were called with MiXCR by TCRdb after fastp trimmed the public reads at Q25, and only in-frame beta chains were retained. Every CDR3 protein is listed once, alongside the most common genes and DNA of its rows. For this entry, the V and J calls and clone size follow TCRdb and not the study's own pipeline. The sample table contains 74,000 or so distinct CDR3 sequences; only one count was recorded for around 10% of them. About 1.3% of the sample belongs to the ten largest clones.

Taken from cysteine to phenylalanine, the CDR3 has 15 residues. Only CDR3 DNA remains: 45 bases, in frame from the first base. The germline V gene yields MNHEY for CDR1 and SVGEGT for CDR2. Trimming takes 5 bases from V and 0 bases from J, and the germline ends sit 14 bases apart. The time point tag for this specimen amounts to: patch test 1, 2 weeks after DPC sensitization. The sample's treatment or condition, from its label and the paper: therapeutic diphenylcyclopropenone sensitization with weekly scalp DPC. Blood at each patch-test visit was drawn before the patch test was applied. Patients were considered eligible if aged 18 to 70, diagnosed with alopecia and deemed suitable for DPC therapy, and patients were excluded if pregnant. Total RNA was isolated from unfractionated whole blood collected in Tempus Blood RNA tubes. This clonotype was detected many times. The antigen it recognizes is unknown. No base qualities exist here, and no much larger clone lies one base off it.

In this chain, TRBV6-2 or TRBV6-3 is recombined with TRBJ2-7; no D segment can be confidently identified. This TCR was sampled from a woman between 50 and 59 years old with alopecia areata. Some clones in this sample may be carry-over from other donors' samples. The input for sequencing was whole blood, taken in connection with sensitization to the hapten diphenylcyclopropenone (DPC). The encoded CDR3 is CASSLRSAVSYEQYF. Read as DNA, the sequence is TGTGCCAGCAGTCTAAGGTCGGCGGTCTCCTACGAGCAGTACTTC.